These 10 T cell receptor beta chains share one sample of origin, sequenced in a study of T cells in Graves' hyperthyroidism and ophthalmopathy. Authors of the study amplified TCR beta CDR3 regions from RNA transcripts. When the TCR CDR3 underwent first-round RT-PCR, the HTBI primer set was used. Each CDR3 protein is one row after TCRdb ran MiXCR on the multiplex PCR reads. The table records 300,000 to 350,000 distinct CDR3 sequences, around a fifth of them present only once. Sequenced material: blood. The receptor source for this set is a woman between 45 and 65 years old with Graves' hyperthyroidism.

This chain joins TRBV6-2 or TRBV6-3 and TRBJ2-7, with D possibly matching TRBD1 (6 bases). This CDR3 comprises 15 residues. Germline lookup yields CDR1 MNHEY and CDR2 SVGEGT. V was clipped by 6 bases and J by 5 bases, with 20 bases between them. The CDR3 sequence is CASSLPVGAGHEQYF. The CDR3 coding sequence is TGTGCCAGCAGCCTCCCCGTGGGGGCGGGTCACGAGCAGTACTTC.

This clonotype has a count of ten or more. J is TRBJ1-3 and V is TRBV11-2; the D gene is possibly TRBD1 (6 bases). V dropped 2 bases and J dropped 5 bases, with 16 bases sitting between them. The CDR3 consists of 16 residues. Germline V gene sequence: CDR1 SGHAT, CDR2 FQNNGV. The CDR3 here is CASSLSLRGRRNTIYF. In DNA, the CDR3 is TGTGCCAGCAGCTTAAGCCTCCGGGGGCGAAGAAACACCATATATTTT. Complete variable domain (other parts from reference TRBV11-2 and TRBJ1-3): EAGVAQSPRYKIIEKRQSVAFWCNPISGHATLYWYQQILGQGPKLLIQFQNNGVVDDSQLPKDRFSAERLKGVDSTLKIQPAKLEDSAVYLCASSLSLRGRRNTIYFGEGSWLTVV.

This clonotype was observed at least ten times. The V call is TRBV12-3 or TRBV12-4, the J call TRBJ2-2, with 10 positions matching TRBD2. The junction had 13 bases not matched to a gene; V was cut back by 7 bases and J by 8 bases. This CDR3 has 16 residues. The CDR3 coding sequence is TGTGCCAGCACCCCCAGGATTTTTAGCGGGAGGGGGGAGCTGTTTTTT. Its translation: CASTPRIFSGRGELFF.

This clonotype appeared many times. The rearrangement links TRBV18 to TRBJ1-1, with a tentative D call TRBD1 (6 bases). The V gene's germline CDR1 is KGHSH and CDR2 LQKENI. V was shortened by 3 bases and J by 2 bases, with 16 bases between the two germline ends. This CDR3 is built from 16 residues. In DNA form, the CDR3 reads TGTGCCAGCTCACCCCTCGCAAGGGACACCAACACTGAAGCTTTCTTT. Its translation is CASSPLARDTNTEAFF.

The table lists this clonotype with many counts. V gene TRBV28 combines with J gene TRBJ1-1, with TRBD1 matching 8 bases. Trimming at V came to 6 bases and at J to 0 bases, leaving 12 bases not matched to a gene. The CDR3 is made up of 17 amino acids. CDR1 and CDR2 from the germline V gene are MDHEN and SYDVKM. CDR3 loop: CASSTTGQGWLNTEAFF. In nucleotides, the CDR3 is TGTGCCAGCAGCACGACCGGACAGGGTTGGTTGAACACTGAAGCTTTCTTT.

The V call is TRBV28, the J call TRBJ1-1; D possibly corresponds to TRBD1 (6 bases). With 5 bases removed from V and 4 bases from J, the gap between germline ends came to 14 bases. CDR3 size: 14 residues. Germline V lookup: CDR1 MDHEN, CDR2 SYDVKM. Written as DNA, the CDR3 is TGTGCCAGCAGTCCACCGGGACAAAGCACTGAAGCTTTCTTT. Translating gives CASSPPGQSTEAFF.

Turning to this clonotype: A read error is possible here, since a much larger clone lies one base away. The chain joins TRBV27 to TRBJ1-1; TRBD1 is a possible D gene (6 bases). The V gene's germline CDR1 is MNHEY and CDR2 SMNVEV (reference sequence). The CDR3 is made up of 13 amino acids. In DNA, the CDR3 is TGTGCCAACAGTTGGACAGTGAACACTGAAGCTCTCTTT. Translating gives CANSWTVNTEALF.

This clonotype was picked up many times. The V and J genes are TRBV10-1 and TRBJ2-3, with D possibly matching TRBD2 (6 bases). Per the germline V gene, CDR1 is WNHNN and CDR2 is SYGVQD (reference sequence). With 2 bases removed from V and 8 bases from J, the gap between germline ends came to 17 bases. The CDR3 is 15 amino acids. CDR3: CASSEERLVPATQYF. CDR3 nucleotide sequence: TGCGCCAGCAGTGAGGAACGACTAGTTCCCGCTACGCAGTATTTT.

Ten or more counts support this clonotype. V and J are TRBV7-6 and TRBJ2-2; 13 bases are a match to TRBD2. The length of the CDR3 is 16 residues. Germline CDR1 reads SGHVS; CDR2 reads FNYEAQ. The V segment lost 4 bases and the J segment 7 bases; nucleotides outside the gene matches: 6. The CDR3 DNA follows: TGTGCCAGCAGCTCCCTGACTAGCGGGAGGTACGGGGAGCTGTTTTTT. This codes for CASSSLTSGRYGELFF.

The chain uses TRBV20-1 and TRBJ2-1; TRBD2 aligns across 7 bases. The germline V gene encodes CDR1 DFQATT and CDR2 SNEGSKA (reference sequence). This CDR3 spans 14 amino acids. With V trimmed by 6 bases and J by 4 bases, 9 bases remained unmatched. The CDR3 coding sequence is TGCAGTGCCCAATCGACTAGCAGATACAATGAGCAGTTCTTC. Protein: CSAQSTSRYNEQFF.